The text below deals with one T cell receptor (beta chain). This clonotype occurred a few times. Its antigen remains undetermined. The input lacks base qualities; no much larger clone sits a single base away. The CDR3 contains 16 residues, cysteine and phenylalanine counted. Solely the CDR3 DNA is kept, with 48 bases framed from the first base. The germline V gene yields MNHEY for CDR1 and SVGAGI for CDR2. V is pared back by 1 base and J by 0 bases, with 10 bases lying between the germline termini. These data come from a study of CDR3 diversity in severe acne (dated by TCRdb to between 2019 and 2020). Library creation used PCR. TCRdb lists the instrument as Illumina HiSeq 2000. TCRdb reprocessed the public reads (quality trimming at Q25 with fastp, clone calling with MiXCR) and kept in-frame beta chains. All rows with the same CDR3 protein become a single entry with the most common DNA and genes. The sample contains over 85,000 distinct CDR3 sequences, roughly half of them found a single time. The top ten hold around 11% of the sample.

The clonotype comes from a male donor with acne. The specimen was blood. The rearrangement joined TRBV6-5 to TRBJ1-3; the D segment cannot be called with confidence. The CDR3 is CASSYYRPSSGNTIYF. The nucleotides read TGTGCCAGCAGTTACTATAGGCCTAGCTCTGGAAACACCATATATTTT.